Shown below are 8 T cell receptor beta chains from a single sample sequenced in a study of blood T cell repertoires in COVID-19. Clones were read by immunoSEQ multiplex PCR, and TCRdb kept only the in-frame ones, dropping some. The repertoire has around 180,000 clones, around 90% of them found once; the top ten carry approximately 24%. Sequenced material: peripheral blood. The source is a man aged 55 to 70 with acute or convalescent COVID-19.

V gene TRBV3-1 (or the pseudogene TRBV3-2) combines with J gene TRBJ2-2; maybe TRBD2 (6 bases). Germline CDR1 is LGHDT and CDR2 is YNNKEL (reference sequence). The CDR3 contains 13 residues. Trimming shortened V by 5 bases and J by 4 bases, and 8 bases separated the two germline ends. The CDR3 nucleotides are TGTGCCAGCAGCTCTAGCGTCACCGGGGAGCTGTTTTTT. Translated, it gives CASSSSVTGELFF.

The chain links TRBV7-2 to TRBJ2-1, with 9 nucleotides matching TRBD2. Unmatched junction bases numbered 13, after V lost 5 bases and J lost 5 bases. Germline lookup yields CDR1 SGHTA and CDR2 FQGNSA. The CDR3 is made up of 17 amino acids. This CDR3 reads CASSPGGGGGAHNEQFF. For the CDR3, the DNA is TGTGCCAGCAGCCCGGGAGGGGGCGGGGGGGCCCACAATGAGCAGTTCTTC.

CDR3 DNA: TGTGCCTGGAGCCCCACCCGGGACAGGGGCATCCACGAGCAGTACGTC. This gives the protein CAWSPTRDRGIHEQYV. The genes are TRBV30 and TRBJ2-7; 10 bases agree with TRBD1. From germline, CDR1 is GTSNPN and CDR2 SVGIG (reference sequence). CDR3 size: 16 residues. V dropped 3 bases and J dropped 5; count of bases not matched to a gene: 13.

V gene TRBV7-9 combines with J gene TRBJ1-3, with unresolved D. The V gene lost 3 bases and the J gene lost 0 bases, with 9 bases spanning the gap. CDR1 SEHNR and CDR2 FQNEAQ come from the germline V gene (reference sequence). The CDR3 length is 15 residues. The CDR3 loop reads CASSFLLSSGNTIYF. The CDR3 nucleotides read TGTGCCAGCAGCTTCCTTCTAAGCTCTGGAAACACCATATATTTT.

The CDR3, as DNA: TGTGCCAGCAGCCCCCAGGGTGGCACCATATATTTT. Its protein product is CASSPQGGTIYF. V is TRBV7-9 and J is TRBJ1-3; perhaps TRBD1 as D (5 bases). V dropped 5 bases and J dropped 9 bases, with 11 bases sitting between them. The CDR3 totals 12 residues. The germline V gene has CDR1 SEHNR and CDR2 FQNEAQ (reference sequence). Filled out from reference TRBV7-9 and TRBJ1-3, the complete variable domain reads DTGVSQNPRHKITKRGQNVTFRCDPISEHNRLYWYRQTLGQGPEFLTYFQNEAQLEKSRLLSDRFSAERPKGSFSTLEIQRTEQGDSAMYLCASSPQGGTIYFGEGSWLTVV.

The gene calls are TRBV5-6 and TRBJ2-7; 12 nucleotides agree with TRBD2. Trimming removed 5 bases from V and 0 bases from J; junction bases left unmatched: 0. CDR3 size: 14 residues. Germline CDR1 is SGHDT and CDR2 is YYEEEE. CDR3 nucleotide sequence: TGTGCCAGCAGACTAGCGGGGGGCTCCTACGAGCAGTACTTC. Protein: CASRLAGGSYEQYF.

The J gene is TRBJ1-2, the V gene TRBV18; TRBD1 aligns across 8 bases. J lost 8 bases, V lost 3 bases, and 5 bases had no gene match. The germline gives CDR1 KGHSH, CDR2 LQKENI. The CDR3 covers 13 residues. This CDR3 is CASSPSGGLGYTF. CDR3 bases: TGTGCCAGCTCACCCTCAGGGGGCTTGGGCTACACCTTC.

The V call is TRBV2, the J call TRBJ1-1; weak D call: TRBD1 (6 bases). This CDR3 is 11 amino acids long. Deletions cut 5 bases from V and 11 bases from J, with 12 bases between. CDR1 is SNHLY and CDR2 is FYNNEI in the germline V gene. The CDR3 bases are TGTGCCAGCAGTTTGGCAGGGGAGGCTTTCTTT. The encoded protein is CASSLAGEAFF.